What follows is one T cell receptor beta chain and its context. Its antigen is not known. The CDR3 covers 17 residues. CDR1 is SGDLS, CDR2 YYNGEE, per germline. J was trimmed by 2 bases and V by 3 bases; bases with no gene match: 10. The data stem from a study of blood T cells in healthy people across ages. For the study at large: Roughly one uniquely barcoded beta molecule per two T cells was captured.

Study-wide points: Samples with more naive T cells showed higher observed beta diversity. Versus aged donors, long-lived donors had higher diversity and more naive CD4+ cells.

With a J-beta primer mix and a sample-barcoded 5' primer, a second PCR ran 7 to 11 cycles. TCRdb itself ran the 5' RACE reads through MiXCR, one entry per CDR3 protein. The repertoire holds just over 800,000 distinct CDR3 sequences, 60% to 80% seen once, with approximately 30% in the top ten. The sequenced sample was blood. This receptor was obtained from a man aged 30-40 years in good health. This chain connects TRBV9 to TRBJ2-3; 9 nucleotides line up with TRBD2. The CDR3 DNA sequence: TGTGCCAGCAGCGGAGGGGCTAGCGGGGCCCACACAGATACGCAGTATTTT. Protein: CASSGGASGAHTDTQYF.